The 14 T cell receptor beta chains below were found in one sample sequenced in a study of cytomegalovirus exposure and HLA in healthy donors. PCR was performed using 60 Vbeta and 13 Jbeta primers. TCRdb's table, derived via immunoSEQ multiplex PCR, lists solely in-frame clones and lacks some. The sample holds about 83,000 clones, more than 80% seen once. The sample consisted of PBMCs. The receptors derive from a woman aged 30 to 39 in good health and CMV-seronegative.

The J gene is TRBJ1-2, the V gene TRBV18, with D perhaps TRBD1 (6 bases). V was cut by 3 bases and J by 2 bases, with 10 bases left in between. The CDR3 is made up of 14 amino acids. Germline V CDR1 and CDR2: KGHSH, LQKENI. The CDR3 sequence is CASSPFQGNYGYTF. The CDR3 region has the DNA TGTGCCAGCTCACCTTTCCAGGGGAACTATGGCTACACCTTC.

This clone occurred once. The gene calls are TRBV21-1 and TRBJ2-5; the D segment call TRBD2 is taken from the table without a DNA check. TRBV21-1 is a pseudogene locus. The CDR3 totals 10 residues. CDR3 sequence reads: CASSRCEQYF. CDR3 in DNA: TGTGCCAGCAGCAGGTGTGAGCAGTACTTC.

This rearrangement joins TRBV5-4 to TRBJ1-4; a weak D match, TRBD1 (5 bases). Looked up from germline, CDR1 is SGHNT and CDR2 is YYREEE (reference sequence). V was pared by 0 bases and J by 8 bases, with 11 bases between. CDR3 length: 14 amino acids. CDR3 residues: CASSLGGTGEKLFF. CDR3 nucleotide sequence: TGTGCCAGCAGCTTGGGGGGCACCGGGGAAAAACTGTTTTTT.

J is TRBJ1-5 and V is TRBV2, with D perhaps matching TRBD1 (6 bases). This CDR3 is built from 14 residues. Germline V CDR1 and CDR2: SNHLY, FYNNEI. V was shortened by 5 bases and J by 3 bases, with 11 bases between the two germline ends. CDR3 residues: CASSLDRANQPQHF. CDR3 nucleotides: TGTGCCAGCAGTTTGGACAGAGCCAATCAGCCCCAGCATTTT.

This clone was seen only a few times. This chain links TRBV10-3 with TRBJ2-2; 12 bases match TRBD2. Trimming at V came to 6 bases and at J to 2 bases, leaving 4 bases not matched to a gene. This CDR3 comprises 16 residues. The V gene's germline CDR1 is ENHRY and CDR2 SYGVKD. CDR3 DNA sequence: TGTGCCATCAGGGGGACTAGCGGGTTTAACACCGGGGAGCTGTTTTTT. Translation gives CAIRGTSGFNTGELFF.

In its sample, this clone was seen once. The chain joins TRBV7-9 to TRBJ1-1; no clear D gene. The CDR3 totals 14 residues. Germline V gene sequence: CDR1 SEHNR, CDR2 FQNEAQ (reference sequence). The ends were cut back, 5 bases at V and 2 bases at J, with 12 bases in the middle. The CDR3 sequence: CASSRAPSNTEAFF. In DNA form, the CDR3 reads TGTGCCAGCAGCCGCGCCCCAAGTAACACTGAAGCTTTCTTT. Combining the CDR3 with reference TRBV7-9 and TRBJ1-1 gives the whole variable domain DTGVSQNPRHKITKRGQNVTFRCDPISEHNRLYWYRQTLGQGPEFLTYFQNEAQLEKSRLLSDRFSAERPKGSFSTLEIQRTEQGDSAMYLCASSRAPSNTEAFFGQGTRLTVV.

The gene calls are TRBV28 and TRBJ2-1; possible D gene TRBD2, 6 bases. V lost 8 bases and J 8 bases, leaving 13 bases between the germline ends. The CDR3 runs to 12 residues. Germline CDR1 MDHEN, CDR2 SYDVKM. The CDR3 DNA follows: TGTGCCAGCGGTAGGAGGGTCTATGAGCAGTTCTTC. Encoded protein: CASGRRVYEQFF.

V is TRBV25-1 and J is TRBJ2-3, with no clear D. Germline CDR1 and CDR2: MGHDK and SYGVNS. V was pared by 2 bases and J by 0 bases, with 12 bases between. The CDR3 sequence is 16 residues long. In nucleotides, the CDR3 is TGTGCCAGCAGTGAAAGTAGAAATTCTAGCACAGATACGCAGTATTTT. As protein: CASSESRNSSTDTQYF.

V is TRBV7-9 and J is TRBJ2-1; 10 bases line up with TRBD2. This CDR3 is 15 amino acids long. J gave up 4 bases and V 5 bases, and 5 bases lay outside the gene matches. Germline loops: CDR1 SEHNR, CDR2 FQNEAQ (reference sequence). CDR3 sequence: CASSRLAGVYNEQFF. The CDR3 nucleotides read TGTGCCAGCAGCCGCCTAGCGGGAGTGTACAATGAGCAGTTCTTC. Full variable domain (remainder filled in from reference TRBV7-9 and TRBJ2-1): DTGVSQNPRHKITKRGQNVTFRCDPISEHNRLYWYRQTLGQGPEFLTYFQNEAQLEKSRLLSDRFSAERPKGSFSTLEIQRTEQGDSAMYLCASSRLAGVYNEQFFGPGTRLTVL.

The chain uses TRBV10-3 and TRBJ2-7; 9 bases line up with TRBD2. The germline CDR1 and CDR2 sequences are ENHRY and SYGVKD. V lost 0 bases to trimming and J lost 4 bases; unmatched junction nucleotides: 10. This CDR3 contains 17 residues. The CDR3 sequence: CAISESDGGRASYEQYF. The CDR3 region has the DNA TGTGCCATCAGTGAGTCGGATGGCGGGAGGGCCTCGTACGAGCAGTACTTC.

The chain joins TRBV2 to TRBJ2-5; D not resolved. CDR1 and CDR2 from the germline V gene are SNHLY and FYNNEI. CDR3 size: 12 residues. The germline V and J ends were trimmed by 6 bases and 5 bases, with 10 bases remaining between them. CDR3 loop: CASREIGETQYF. The DNA for the CDR3 is TGTGCCAGCAGGGAGATAGGCGAGACCCAGTACTTC.

CDR3 loop: CASSVDLYEQYF. The DNA for the CDR3 is TGTGCCAGCAGTGTTGACTTATACGAGCAGTACTTC. V and J are TRBV28 and TRBJ2-7; D gene unclear. The ends were cut back, 5 bases at V and 4 bases at J, with 9 bases in the middle. In germline, CDR1 is MDHEN, CDR2 SYDVKM. The CDR3 totals 12 residues.

CDR3 nucleotides: TGTGCCAGCAGCCCGACAGGGGGCGCAGGTGGAAACACCATATATTTT. Protein product: CASSPTGGAGGNTIYF. The chain has TRBV13 and TRBJ1-3, with TRBD1 matching 10 bases. With V trimmed by 5 bases and J by 3 bases, 7 bases remained unmatched. The CDR3 totals 16 residues. In germline, CDR1 is PRHDT, CDR2 FYEKMQ (reference sequence).

Written as DNA, the CDR3 is TGTGCCAGCAGCTTAGCTGGAGGCGTAGGCGAGCAGTTCTTC. Translated, it gives CASSLAGGVGEQFF. V gene TRBV7-2 combines with J gene TRBJ2-1; D perhaps matches TRBD2 (5 bases). Germline V CDR1 and CDR2: SGHTA, FQGNSA. CDR3 size: 14 residues. V lost 0 bases and J 10 bases, leaving 13 bases between the germline ends.